The 4 T cell receptor beta chains given below trace back to one sample, sequenced in a study of OX40 agonist ivuxolimab in advanced cancers. Measured with immunoSEQ multiplex PCR; TCRdb has only the in-frame clones, and not every one. The sample lists 80,000 to 95,000 clones, roughly nine tenths occurring once. Sequenced material: CD4+ or CD8+ T cells sorted from blood, taken in a trial of the OX40 agonist ivuxolimab. All receptors derive from an adult with an advanced solid tumor such as melanoma, head and neck, liver or kidney cancer.

The V and J genes are TRBV27 and TRBJ2-7; a possible D gene is TRBD1 (5 bases). Trimming shortened V by 4 bases and J by 1 base, and 11 bases separated the two germline ends. Germline assignment: CDR1 MNHEY and CDR2 SMNVEV (reference sequence). There are 14 residues in the CDR3. The CDR3 nucleotides read TGTGCCAGCAGTTATAGGGGATGGTCCTACGAGCAGTACTTC. It encodes CASSYRGWSYEQYF.

The rearrangement uses TRBV5-1 and TRBJ1-3, with no clear D. V lost 5 bases, J lost 2 bases, and 14 bases lay in between. The germline gives CDR1 SGHRS, CDR2 YFSETQ. The CDR3 is made up of 15 amino acids. The CDR3 is CASSMAGFAGNTIYF. As DNA, the CDR3 is TGCGCCAGCAGTATGGCCGGCTTCGCTGGAAACACCATATATTTT.

The chain carries TRBV21-1 and TRBJ2-5; TRBD1 is the table's D call and was not checked against the DNA. TRBV21-1 is reported as a pseudogene. The CDR3 consists of 15 residues. The CDR3 sequence is CASSKVTGGAETQYF. The CDR3 region has the DNA TGTGCCAGCAGCAAAGTAACAGGGGGCGCAGAGACCCAGTACTTC.

This sequence joins TRBV28 and TRBJ2-1, with no clear D. The CDR3 extends over 13 amino acids. V dropped 3 bases and J dropped 5 bases, with 8 bases sitting between them. Germline V gene sequence: CDR1 MDHEN, CDR2 SYDVKM. This CDR3 is CASSFQPNNEQFF. The CDR3 DNA reads as TGTGCCAGCAGTTTCCAACCCAACAATGAGCAGTTCTTC.